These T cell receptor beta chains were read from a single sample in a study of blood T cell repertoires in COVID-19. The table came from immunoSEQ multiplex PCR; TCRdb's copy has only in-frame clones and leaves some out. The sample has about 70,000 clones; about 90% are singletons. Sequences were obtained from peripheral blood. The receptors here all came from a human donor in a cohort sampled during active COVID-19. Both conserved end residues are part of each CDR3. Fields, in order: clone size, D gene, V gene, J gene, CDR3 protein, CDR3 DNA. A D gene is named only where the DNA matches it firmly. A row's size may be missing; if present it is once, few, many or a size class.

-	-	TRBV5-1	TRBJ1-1	CASSLIGGSTTEAFF	TGCGCCAGCAGCTTGATCGGGGGGAGTACCACTGAAGCTTTCTTT
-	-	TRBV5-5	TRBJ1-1	CASSFAGIMNTEAFF	TGTGCCAGCAGCTTCGCAGGAATCATGAACACTGAAGCTTTCTTT
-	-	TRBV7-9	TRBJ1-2	CASRSQGLYGYTF	TGTGCCAGCAGAAGCCAGGGGCTCTATGGCTACACCTTC
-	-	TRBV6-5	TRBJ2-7	CASSYSRQGSYEQYF	TGTGCCAGCAGTTACTCCAGGCAGGGGTCCTACGAGCAGTACTTC
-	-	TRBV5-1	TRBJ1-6	CASSARESSYNSPLHF	TGCGCCAGCAGCGCGCGAGAAAGCTCCTATAATTCACCCCTCCACTTT
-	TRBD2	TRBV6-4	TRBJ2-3	CASRRLAASTDTQYF	TGTGCCAGCAGGCGACTAGCGGCTAGCACAGATACGCAGTATTTT
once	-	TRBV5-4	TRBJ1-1	CASSLGGLRTEAFF	TGTGCCAGCAGCTTGGGGGGGCTTCGGACTGAAGCTTTCTTT
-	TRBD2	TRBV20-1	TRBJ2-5	CSASLGRGGPETQYF	TGCAGTGCTAGTTTGGGGCGGGGGGGCCCAGAGACCCAGTACTTC
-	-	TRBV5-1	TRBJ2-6	CASSLDRVAGANVLTF	TGCGCCAGCAGCTTGGACAGGGTCGCTGGGGCCAACGTCCTGACTTTC
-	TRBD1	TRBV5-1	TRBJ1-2	CASSSRQGANYGYTF	TGCGCCAGCAGCTCCCGACAGGGAGCTAACTATGGCTACACCTTC
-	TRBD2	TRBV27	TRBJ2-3	CASRWTSGDITDTQYF	TGTGCCAGCAGATGGACTAGCGGGGACATCACAGATACGCAGTATTTT
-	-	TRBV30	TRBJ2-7	CAWGEITKTYEQYF	TGTGCCTGGGGGGAGATAACTAAGACCTACGAGCAGTACTTC
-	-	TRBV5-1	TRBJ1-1	CASSFRWNTEAFF	TGCGCCAGCAGCTTTAGATGGAACACTGAAGCTTTCTTT
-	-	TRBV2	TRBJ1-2	CASTPDGGTPSGYTF	TGTGCCAGCACCCCCGATGGCGGAACGCCGTCGGGCTACACCTTC